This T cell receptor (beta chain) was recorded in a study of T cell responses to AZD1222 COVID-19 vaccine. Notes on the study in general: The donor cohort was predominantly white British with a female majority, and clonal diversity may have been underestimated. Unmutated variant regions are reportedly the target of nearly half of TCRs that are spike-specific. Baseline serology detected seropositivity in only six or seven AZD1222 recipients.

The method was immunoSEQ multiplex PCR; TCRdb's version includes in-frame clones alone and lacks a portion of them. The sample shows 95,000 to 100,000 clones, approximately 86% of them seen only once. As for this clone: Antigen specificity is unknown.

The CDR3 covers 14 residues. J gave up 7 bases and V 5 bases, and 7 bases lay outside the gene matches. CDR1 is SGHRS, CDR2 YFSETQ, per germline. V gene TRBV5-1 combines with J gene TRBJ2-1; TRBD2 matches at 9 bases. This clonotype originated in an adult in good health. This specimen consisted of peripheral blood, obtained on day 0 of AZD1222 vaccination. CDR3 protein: CASSGSGSTNEQFF. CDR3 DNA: TGCGCCAGCAGTGGTAGCGGGAGTACAAATGAGCAGTTCTTC.